The 2 T cell receptor beta chains below were found in one sample sequenced in a study of identical twins (dated by TCRdb to 2015 to 2016). The library was obtained by 5' RACE. The sample was run on an Illumina HiSeq 2000. Clones were called with MiXCR by TCRdb after fastp trimmed the public reads at Q25, and only in-frame beta chains were retained. Rows with one shared CDR3 protein collapse into an entry with the most common genes and DNA. Present in this sample are some 240,000 distinct CDR3 sequences, about 10% of which were seen just once. 8% to 10% of the sample is in the top ten clones. The sample consisted of memory T cells sorted from blood. Taken with the paper, the label for cell subset or site translates to: CD45RO+ enriched T cells. These receptors all stem from a man in his fifties in good health.

This clonotype was detected only a few times. This chain joins TRBV5-1 and TRBJ2-1; 7 bases agree with TRBD2. The trim removed 0 bases at V and 8 bases at J, leaving 5 bases unmatched. The V gene's germline CDR1 is SGHRS and CDR2 YFSETQ. The CDR3 sequence is 14 residues long. DNA for the CDR3: TGCGCCAGCAGCTTGGGGGGAGGGCCCCATGAGCAGTTCTTC. It yields the protein CASSLGGGPHEQFF.

This clonotype showed up many times. V usage is TRBV28 and J usage is TRBJ2-1; 7 bases line up with TRBD2. The trim removed 6 bases at V and 9 bases at J, leaving 17 bases unmatched. Germline lookup yields CDR1 MDHEN and CDR2 SYDVKM. The CDR3 length is 16 residues. The CDR3 DNA reads TGTGCCAGCAGCCCTGGGGGTGGCGGGAGTTTATTTGAGCAGTTCTTC. It is translated as CASSPGGGGSLFEQFF.